The 8 T cell receptor beta chains below come from one sample, sequenced in a study of vaccination and CD4 T cells after COVID-19. These receptors lack a known antigen. Stated treatment: roughly 10-day PBMC culture with coronavirus spike peptide pools or control peptides (ViraFEST assay). Sequenced with the Oncomine TCR Beta short-read assay was DNA taken from cultured CD4+ T cells. One entry per CDR3 protein results from TCRdb running MiXCR on the PCR reads. The sample lists under 25,000 distinct CDR3 sequences, roughly 54% occurring once. The source material was CD4+ T cells from blood, cultured in vitro. These receptors came from a human donor who had recovered from COVID-19.

The chain combines TRBV10-1 with TRBJ2-3; D remains unclear. This CDR3 has 13 residues. Germline V gives CDR1 WNHNN, CDR2 SYGVQD (reference sequence). Trimming cost V 7 bases and J 6 bases, with 14 bases left between them. The CDR3 sequence: CASNPRGGDTQYF. The CDR3 coding sequence is TGCGCCAGCAACCCAAGAGGTGGCGATACGCAGTATTTT.

The genes are TRBV7-9 and TRBJ2-4, with 10 nucleotides matching TRBD2. The CDR3 is 16 residues long. In germline, CDR1 is SEHNR, CDR2 FQNEAQ (reference sequence). With 4 bases clipped from V and 2 bases from J, the junction kept 5 bases outside the gene matches. The CDR3 DNA follows: TGTGCCAGCAGCTCCGGACTAGCGGAACCCAAAAACATTCAGTACTTC. Amino acids: CASSSGLAEPKNIQYF. Filled out from reference TRBV7-9 and TRBJ2-4, the complete variable domain reads DTGVSQNPRHKITKRGQNVTFRCDPISEHNRLYWYRQTLGQGPEFLTYFQNEAQLEKSRLLSDRFSAERPKGSFSTLEIQRTEQGDSAMYLCASSSGLAEPKNIQYFGAGTRLSVL.

The V call is TRBV7-8, the J call TRBJ1-5; TRBD1 might be the D (5 bases). The CDR3 length is 14 residues. Deletions cut 10 bases from V and 3 bases from J, with 16 bases between. CDR1 and CDR2 (germline): SGHVS, FQNEAQ. The CDR3 loop is CATGGARVNQPQHF. The CDR3 nucleotides read TGTGCCACCGGCGGTGCCAGGGTCAATCAGCCCCAGCATTTT.

The CDR3 reads CASSLALGQGASGYTF. The DNA of the CDR3 is TGTGCCAGCAGTTTAGCTTTGGGACAGGGGGCAAGTGGCTACACCTTC. This sequence joins TRBV12-3 or TRBV12-4 and TRBJ1-2, with 12 bases aligning to TRBD1. The V gene end was trimmed by 0 bases and the J gene end by 7 bases; junction bases not matched to a gene: 6. The CDR3 is 16 residues long.

Only a few counts were recorded for this clonotype. The V call is TRBV27, the J call TRBJ1-3; possibly TRBD1 for D (6 bases). CDR1 and CDR2 (germline): MNHEY, SMNVEV (reference sequence). With 1 base removed from V and 0 bases from J, the gap between germline ends came to 13 bases. The CDR3 consists of 17 residues. CDR3 loop: CASSLFGGGISGNTIYF. Written as DNA, the CDR3 is TGTGCCAGCAGTTTATTCGGCGGGGGCATCTCTGGAAACACCATATATTTT.

This clonotype came up a few times. The gene calls are TRBV20-1 and TRBJ1-1; possibly TRBD1 for D (6 bases). The germline V and J ends were trimmed by 3 bases and 8 bases, with 16 bases remaining between them. The CDR3 has 13 amino acids. The germline V gene encodes CDR1 DFQATT and CDR2 SNEGSKA (reference sequence). Here the CDR3 DNA reads TGCAGTGCTAGCTTCGGACAGAAAGCGGAAGCTTTCTTT. Amino acids: CSASFGQKAEAFF.

This sequence joins TRBV10-2 and TRBJ1-4; D unresolved. CDR3 size: 12 residues. Germline CDR1 WSHSY, CDR2 SAAADI. Trimming pared 6 bases from V and 5 bases from J, leaving 7 bases between. The CDR3 here is CASSQENEKLFF. The DNA of the CDR3 is TGCGCCAGCAGCCAGGAGAATGAAAAACTGTTTTTT.

The V and J genes are TRBV24-1 and TRBJ1-2, with TRBD1 as a possible D gene (5 bases). CDR3 length equals 15 residues. Trimming removed 3 bases at V and 0 bases at J, with 10 bases between. Germline V gene lookup returns CDR1 KGHDR and CDR2 SFDVKD. The DNA of the CDR3 is TGTGCCACCAGTGATCCAGGGAACTCTAACTATGGCTACACCTTC. This sequence encodes CATSDPGNSNYGYTF.